What follows are 29 T cell receptor beta chains derived from one specimen sequenced in a study of yellow fever vaccine responses in identical twins. TCRdb re-called the RT-PCR reads through MiXCR, storing one row per CDR3 protein. The sample has about 14,000 distinct CDR3 sequences, 70% to 85% seen once. Sequencing used T cells from blood (PBMCs), unsorted or a sorted subset (not recorded which), obtained before or after yellow fever vaccination (not recorded which). Receptor source: a woman younger than 35 who received the yellow fever vaccine.

This clonotype was counted only a few times. This chain links TRBV18 with TRBJ2-1; 10 bases are shared with TRBD2. V lost 4 bases, J lost 6 bases, and 6 bases stayed unmatched. The CDR3 consists of 15 residues. The germline V gene has CDR1 KGHSH and CDR2 LQKENI. CDR3 nucleotide sequence: TGTGCCAGCTCACGGACTAGCGGAGCTGGCAATGAGCAGTTCTTC. Its protein is CASSRTSGAGNEQFF.

This chain connects TRBV18 to TRBJ2-3; D not certain. Per germline, CDR1 KGHSH and CDR2 LQKENI. The CDR3 is 11 amino acids. The V and J ends lost 3 bases and 5 bases respectively, with 3 bases between them. CDR3 residues: CASSPQDTQYF. Here the CDR3 DNA reads TGTGCCAGCTCACCCCAAGATACGCAGTATTTT.

In nucleotides, the CDR3 is TGTGCCAGCAGCTTAGGACAGTTGAGTGAGCAGTTCTTC. Its translation: CASSLGQLSEQFF. This chain uses TRBV7-6 with TRBJ2-1, with D possibly matching TRBD1 (5 bases). Germline V lookup: CDR1 SGHVS, CDR2 FNYEAQ. The length of the CDR3 is 13 residues. With 1 base removed from V and 9 bases from J, the gap between germline ends came to 10 bases.

The chain employs TRBV13 and TRBJ2-1; no reliable D call. The CDR3 extends over 16 amino acids. The V gene's germline CDR1 is PRHDT and CDR2 FYEKMQ (reference sequence). The V end was cut by 8 bases, the J end by 2 bases, with 19 bases between. The chain's CDR3 is CASGPSAAFTYNEQFF. The CDR3 DNA follows: TGTGCCAGCGGCCCCAGTGCCGCTTTTACCTACAATGAGCAGTTCTTC.

V is TRBV18 and J is TRBJ2-5, with 7 positions matching TRBD1. CDR1 and CDR2 from the germline V gene are KGHSH and LQKENI. This CDR3 is built from 15 residues. Trimming at V came to 4 bases and at J to 1 base, leaving 6 bases not matched to a gene. The CDR3 DNA follows: TGTGCCAGCTCACGGCCAACAGGGGTCCAAGAGACCCAGTACTTC. Encoded protein: CASSRPTGVQETQYF.

This chain joins TRBV11-1 and TRBJ2-3, with 10 nucleotides matching TRBD2. The CDR3 loop spans 16 amino acids. The germline V gene has CDR1 SGHAT and CDR2 FQDESV (reference sequence). With 4 bases clipped from V and 5 bases from J, the junction kept 9 bases outside the gene matches. CDR3 sequence: CASSSRGLAERDTQYF. For the CDR3, the DNA is TGTGCCAGCAGCTCCAGAGGACTAGCGGAGAGAGATACGCAGTATTTT.

This rearrangement joins TRBV5-1 to TRBJ1-5; no definite D call. Trimming cost V 0 bases and J 2 bases, with 9 bases left between them. Looked up from germline, CDR1 is SGHRS and CDR2 is YFSETQ. The CDR3 is 15 amino acids. CDR3 DNA sequence: TGCGCCAGCAGCTTGGAGGGTGGAGGCAATCAGCCCCAGCATTTT. Protein product: CASSLEGGGNQPQHF. The full variable domain, completed using reference TRBV5-1 and TRBJ1-5, is KAGVTQTPRYLIKTRGQQVTLSCSPISGHRSVSWYQQTPGQGLQFLFEYFSETQRNKGNFPGRFSGRQFSNSRSEMNVSTLELGDSALYLCASSLEGGGNQPQHFGDGTRLSIL.

The chain carries TRBV18 and TRBJ1-4, with a possible D match to TRBD1 (5 bases). Germline V gene sequence: CDR1 KGHSH, CDR2 LQKENI. The CDR3 runs 15 residues. The V end was cut by 1 base, the J end by 8 bases, with 14 bases between. CDR3 amino acids: CASSPQDSQFEKLFF. CDR3 DNA sequence: TGTGCCAGCTCACCACAAGACAGCCAATTCGAAAAACTGTTTTTT.

This clonotype appeared once. The chain employs TRBV5-1 and TRBJ2-1; TRBD2 might be the D (7 bases). The CDR3 runs 15 residues. Germline CDR1 SGHRS, CDR2 YFSETQ. V was pared by 4 bases and J by 0 bases, with 11 bases between. CDR3 sequence reads: CASSAGGLSYNEQFF. The CDR3 DNA is TGCGCCAGCAGCGCCGGGGGGCTCTCCTACAATGAGCAGTTCTTC.

The V gene is TRBV20-1, the J gene TRBJ1-1; D is unresolved. The CDR3 sequence is 14 residues long. V shed 0 bases and J shed 0 bases, with 8 bases lying between them. CDR1 DFQATT and CDR2 SNEGSKA come from the germline V gene (reference sequence). CDR3 nucleotide sequence: TGCAGTGCTAGAGAGGGCCAGATGAACACTGAAGCTTTCTTT. Protein product: CSAREGQMNTEAFF.

The chain couples TRBV5-1 to TRBJ1-1; possible D gene TRBD1, 5 bases. V lost 4 bases to trimming and J lost 1 base, with 11 bases between them. Germline CDR1 SGHRS, CDR2 YFSETQ. The CDR3 is 14 amino acids. The CDR3 nucleotides are TGCGCCAGCAGCCCCGGGACGGCGAACACTGAAGCTTTCTTT. Translated: CASSPGTANTEAFF.

This clonotype was seen once. This chain joins TRBV12-3 or TRBV12-4 and TRBJ2-3; 8 nucleotides match TRBD2. V trimming: 5 bases; J trimming: 3 bases; junction bases outside the gene matches: 10. The length of the CDR3 is 16 residues. The CDR3 reads CASSPLVAGKTDTQYF. As DNA, the CDR3 is TGTGCCAGCAGTCCTCTAGTAGCGGGGAAAACAGATACGCAGTATTTT.

This sequence joins TRBV29-1 and TRBJ1-1; 10 nucleotides align to TRBD1. There are 13 residues in the CDR3. V trimming: 7 bases; J trimming: 5 bases; junction bases outside the gene matches: 7. In germline, CDR1 is SQVTM, CDR2 ANQGSEA. The CDR3 DNA reads as TGCAGCGCCGGGACAGGGGCGGGAACTGAAGCTTTCTTT. Its protein product is CSAGTGAGTEAFF.

V is TRBV20-1 and J is TRBJ1-5; a possible D gene is TRBD1 (6 bases). Germline lookup yields CDR1 DFQATT and CDR2 SNEGSKA (reference sequence). The CDR3 is 13 residues long. Trimming removed 2 bases at V and 4 bases at J, with 9 bases between. The DNA for the CDR3 is TGCAGTGCTAGATTACAGGGTAATCAGCCCCAGCATTTT. Residues: CSARLQGNQPQHF.

This rearrangement joins TRBV4-1 to TRBJ1-4, with 7 bases lining up with TRBD1. CDR3 length: 15 amino acids. Germline assignment: CDR1 MGHRA and CDR2 YSYEKL. Trimming cost V 5 bases and J 1 base; bases outside gene matches: 4. The CDR3 protein is CASSTTGVTNEKLFF. The CDR3 DNA follows: TGCGCCAGCAGCACCACAGGGGTAACTAATGAAAAACTGTTTTTT.

This clonotype was counted a few times. The chain links TRBV11-3 to TRBJ1-5; 9 nucleotides line up with TRBD1. The germline V gene has CDR1 SGHNT and CDR2 YENEEA. The CDR3 is 16 residues long. V shed 1 base, J shed 6 bases, and the junction held 7 bases outside the gene matches. The chain's CDR3 is CASSLGRQGGSQPQHF. The CDR3 bases are TGTGCCAGCAGCTTAGGTAGACAGGGGGGTAGTCAGCCCCAGCATTTT.

This clonotype was counted once. CDR3 protein: CASSLENMNTEAFF. Written as DNA, the CDR3 is TGTGCCAGCAGCTTGGAAAACATGAACACTGAAGCTTTCTTT. The gene calls are TRBV5-6 and TRBJ1-1; no clear D gene. Germline values: CDR1 SGHDT, CDR2 YYEEEE. The CDR3 spans 14 residues. Trimming shortened V by 0 bases and J by 0 bases, and 6 bases separated the two germline ends.

The count of this clonotype is one. The gene calls are TRBV11-1 and TRBJ2-7; 10 bases map to TRBD1. The germline V gene encodes CDR1 SGHAT and CDR2 FQDESV (reference sequence). This CDR3 has 14 amino acids. V lost 5 bases and J lost 5; bases outside the gene matches: 6. CDR3: CASSQTGGTDEQYV. CDR3 sequence (DNA): TGTGCCAGCAGCCAGACAGGGGGCACGGACGAGCAGTACGTC.

The chain joins TRBV29-1 to TRBJ1-1, with TRBD1 as a possible D gene (5 bases). V lost 5 bases to trimming and J lost 4 bases, with 14 bases between them. This CDR3 is built from 13 residues. The germline V gene has CDR1 SQVTM and CDR2 ANQGSEA. The CDR3: CSVFEGQGTEAFF. For the CDR3, the DNA is TGCAGCGTTTTCGAGGGGCAGGGCACTGAAGCTTTCTTT.

V and J are TRBV2 and TRBJ1-2, with D perhaps matching TRBD1 (5 bases). Deletions cut 8 bases from V and 4 bases from J, with 11 bases between. From germline, CDR1 is SNHLY and CDR2 FYNNEI. The CDR3 extends over 12 amino acids. CDR3 DNA: TGTGCCAGCTGGGGACGGTCCTATGGCTACACCTTC. Protein product: CASWGRSYGYTF.

The chain couples TRBV11-3 to TRBJ2-3, with a possible D match to TRBD1 (6 bases). Looked up from germline, CDR1 is SGHNT and CDR2 is YENEEA. CDR3 length equals 14 residues. V was shortened by 7 bases and J by 4 bases, with 15 bases between the two germline ends. CDR3 bases: TGTGCCAGCACCGAGAGGGGGACGGCAGATACGCAGTATTTT. Protein: CASTERGTADTQYF.

The genes are TRBV2 and TRBJ1-1, with no clear D. CDR3 length: 12 residues. Germline V lookup: CDR1 SNHLY, CDR2 FYNNEI. Trimming shortened V by 9 bases and J by 0 bases, and 8 bases separated the two germline ends. The CDR3 region is CASRLMNTEAFF. For the CDR3, the DNA is TGTGCCAGTAGGCTCATGAACACTGAAGCTTTCTTT.

The chain is built from TRBV7-2 and TRBJ2-1, with D uncertain. The germline V and J ends were trimmed by 0 bases and 3 bases, with 9 bases remaining between them. The CDR3 sequence is 15 residues long. The V gene's germline CDR1 is SGHTA and CDR2 FQGNSA. CDR3 loop: CASSLAFGLYNEQFF. The DNA for the CDR3 is TGTGCCAGCAGCTTAGCGTTTGGGCTCTACAATGAGCAGTTCTTC. Supplemented by reference TRBV7-2 and TRBJ2-1, the full variable domain reads GAGVSQSPSNKVTEKGKDVELRCDPISGHTALYWYRQSLGQGLEFLIYFQGNSAPDKSGLPSDRFSAERTGGSVSTLTIQRTQQEDSAVYLCASSLAFGLYNEQFFGPGTRLTVL.

The genes are TRBV12-3 or TRBV12-4 and TRBJ2-5, with 8 bases matching TRBD1. The CDR3 extends over 13 amino acids. V was pared by 4 bases and J by 5 bases, with 3 bases of the junction left unmatched. CDR3: CASSSRQGETQYF. As DNA, the CDR3 is TGTGCCAGCAGTTCCAGACAGGGGGAGACCCAGTACTTC.

The rearrangement joins TRBV20-1 to TRBJ1-5; maybe TRBD1 (5 bases). Trimming took 4 bases from V and 1 from J, leaving 14 bases between them. The length of the CDR3 is 15 residues. Germline lookup yields CDR1 DFQATT and CDR2 SNEGSKA (reference sequence). CDR3 sequence: CSATDSSLSNQPQHF. Written as DNA, the CDR3 is TGCAGTGCTACTGACAGCTCCCTCAGCAATCAGCCCCAGCATTTT.

This clonotype appeared once. V is TRBV6-2 or TRBV6-3 and J is TRBJ1-6; TRBD1 matches 8 bases. The germline V gene encodes CDR1 MNHEY and CDR2 SVGEGT. Unmatched junction bases numbered 17, after V lost 2 bases and J lost 5 bases. This CDR3 contains 20 residues. The CDR3 reads CASSYGTGWVNLVDNSPLHF. The CDR3 region has the DNA TGTGCCAGCAGTTACGGGACAGGCTGGGTGAATCTAGTCGATAATTCACCCCTCCACTTT.

This clonotype was seen a few times. The germline gene is not matched at one end of the junction; a read error may be the cause. The chain is built from TRBV13 and TRBJ1-5, with a possible D match to TRBD1 (5 bases). The CDR3 has 14 amino acids. CDR1 is PRHDT and CDR2 is FYEKMQ in the germline V gene (reference sequence). CDR3 in DNA: TGTGCCAGCAGTTTAGGGGTCTTAAATCAGCCCCAGCATTTT. Translating it yields CASSLGVLNQPQHF.

The V gene is TRBV29-1, the J gene TRBJ2-7, with D possibly TRBD2 on 5 matching bases. This CDR3 has 12 residues. Germline CDR1 reads SQVTM; CDR2 reads ANQGSEA. Trimming shortened V by 1 base and J by 2 bases, and 6 bases separated the two germline ends. CDR3 sequence (DNA): TGCAGCGTTGAAGCGGGAACCTACGAGCAGTACTTC. Its translation is CSVEAGTYEQYF.

This clonotype was observed once. The limits of the CDR3 on the DNA are not certain, so only TCRdb's listed CDR3 is given. The rearrangement links TRBV23-1 to TRBJ2-2; TRBD1, the table's D call, was not compared with the DNA. TRBV23-1 is identified as an open reading frame with a role that is uncertain. The CDR3 has 16 residues if both end residues are counted. The CDR3 here is CASSPRTGGEPGSCFF.